This TCR beta chain was found in a study of early T cells in non-severe SARS-CoV-2 infection. Whole-study context: Unsorted whole blood bulk RNA was sequenced, with unpaired chains.

Comment on this clonotype: Its antigen is undetermined.

Study-wide findings and caveats: Private and CD4 specificities were missed by VDJdb matching, skewed to anti-spike CD8.

The TCR library protocol attached unique molecular identifiers to the individual cDNA molecules. Using its own MiXCR run on the 5' RACE reads, TCRdb lists one record per CDR3 protein. The sample lists about 21,000 distinct CDR3 sequences; over 5.5% were seen once. Germline CDR1 MNHEY, CDR2 SMNVEV (reference sequence). V gave up 3 bases and J gave up 7 bases, with 10 bases separating them. The CDR3 contains 14 residues. This chain uses TRBV27 with TRBJ1-6; D is undetermined. The source of this sequence is an adult who was a healthcare worker with PCR-confirmed SARS-CoV-2 infection or an uninfected control (not recorded which). The specimen was whole blood, collected at baseline. CDR3 sequence reads: CASSFPTANSPLHF. CDR3 nucleotides: TGTGCCAGCAGTTTCCCGACGGCCAATTCACCCCTCCACTTT.